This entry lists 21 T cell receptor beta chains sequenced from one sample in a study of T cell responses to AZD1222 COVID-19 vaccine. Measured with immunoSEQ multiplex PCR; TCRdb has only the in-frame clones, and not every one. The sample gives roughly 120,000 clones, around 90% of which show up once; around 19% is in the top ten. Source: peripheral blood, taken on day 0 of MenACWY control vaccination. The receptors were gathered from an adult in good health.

Written as DNA, the CDR3 is TGTGCCAGCAGTGACAGGGGGCGCGAGCAGTACTTC. It translates to CASSDRGREQYF. The chain carries TRBV6-1 and TRBJ2-7; 8 bases match TRBD1. The CDR3 sequence is 12 residues long. CDR1 MNHNS and CDR2 SASEGT come from the germline V gene. Germline trimming cut 3 bases from V and 6 bases from J; bases unmatched to any gene: 1.

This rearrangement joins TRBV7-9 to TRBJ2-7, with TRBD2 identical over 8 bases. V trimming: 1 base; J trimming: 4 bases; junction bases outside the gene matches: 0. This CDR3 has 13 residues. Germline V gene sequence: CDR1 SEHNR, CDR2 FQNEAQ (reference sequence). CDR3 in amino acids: CASSLGLAYEQYF. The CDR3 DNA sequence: TGTGCCAGCAGCTTAGGACTAGCGTACGAGCAGTACTTC.

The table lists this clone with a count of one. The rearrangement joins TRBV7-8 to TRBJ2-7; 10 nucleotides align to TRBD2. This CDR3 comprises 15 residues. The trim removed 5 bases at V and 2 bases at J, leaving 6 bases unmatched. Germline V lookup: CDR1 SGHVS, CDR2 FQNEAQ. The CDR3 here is CASSPRTSGTYEQYF. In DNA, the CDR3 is TGTGCCAGCAGCCCCCGGACTAGCGGAACCTACGAGCAGTACTTC.

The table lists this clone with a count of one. This CDR3 reads CASSLEGYGYTIYF. The CDR3 DNA sequence: TGTGCCAGCAGCTTGGAAGGATACGGCTACACCATATATTTT. The J gene is TRBJ1-3, the V gene TRBV5-6; D ambiguous. This CDR3 spans 14 amino acids. V was cut by 0 bases and J by 8 bases, with 12 bases left in between. Germline loops: CDR1 SGHDT, CDR2 YYEEEE.

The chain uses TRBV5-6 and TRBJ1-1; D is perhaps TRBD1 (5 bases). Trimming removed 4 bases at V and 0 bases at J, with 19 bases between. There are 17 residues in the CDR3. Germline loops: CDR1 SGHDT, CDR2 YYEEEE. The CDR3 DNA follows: TGTGCCAGCAGCCCCGGGGGATCCTCTATCATGAACACTGAAGCTTTCTTT. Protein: CASSPGGSSIMNTEAFF.

The CDR3 nucleotides are TGTGCCAGTAGTGTCCGACAGGAGAGCACTGAAGCTTTCTTT. Amino acid sequence: CASSVRQESTEAFF. The chain couples TRBV19 to TRBJ1-1, with a possible D match to TRBD1 (6 bases). Germline V gene lookup returns CDR1 LNHDA and CDR2 SQIVND (reference sequence). This CDR3 region has 14 residues. V lost 5 bases and J lost 4, with 14 bases in between.

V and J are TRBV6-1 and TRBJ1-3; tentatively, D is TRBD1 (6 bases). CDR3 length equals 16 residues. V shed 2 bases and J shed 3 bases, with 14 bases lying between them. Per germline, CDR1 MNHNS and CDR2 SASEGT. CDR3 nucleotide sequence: TGTGCCAGCAGTGAACACAGGGAGGTGGTTGGAAACACCATATATTTT. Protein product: CASSEHREVVGNTIYF.

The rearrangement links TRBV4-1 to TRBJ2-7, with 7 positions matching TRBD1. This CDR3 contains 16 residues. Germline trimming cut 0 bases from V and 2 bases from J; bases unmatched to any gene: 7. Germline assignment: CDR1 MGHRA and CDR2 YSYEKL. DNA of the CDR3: TGCGCCAGCAGCCAAGACGACAGGGAAGGAACCTACGAGCAGTACTTC. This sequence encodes CASSQDDREGTYEQYF.

For the CDR3, the DNA is TGTGCCACCTCGCTGGGTTACACTGAAGCTTTCTTT. Translating gives CATSLGYTEAFF. This chain uses TRBV28 with TRBJ1-1; D uncertain. This CDR3 is built from 12 residues. The germline CDR1 and CDR2 sequences are MDHEN and SYDVKM. V dropped 10 bases and J dropped 3 bases, with 12 bases sitting between them.

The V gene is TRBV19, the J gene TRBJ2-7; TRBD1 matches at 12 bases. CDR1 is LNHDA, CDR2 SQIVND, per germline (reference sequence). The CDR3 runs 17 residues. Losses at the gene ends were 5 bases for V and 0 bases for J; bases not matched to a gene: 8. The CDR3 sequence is CASSAGTGGWDSYEQYF. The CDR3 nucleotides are TGTGCCAGTAGTGCCGGGACAGGGGGCTGGGACTCCTACGAGCAGTACTTC.

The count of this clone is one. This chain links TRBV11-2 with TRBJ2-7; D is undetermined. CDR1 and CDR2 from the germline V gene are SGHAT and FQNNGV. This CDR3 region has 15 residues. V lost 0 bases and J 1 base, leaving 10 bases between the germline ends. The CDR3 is CASSLEGAGSYEQYF. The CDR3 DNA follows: TGTGCCAGCAGCTTAGAGGGTGCCGGGTCCTACGAGCAGTACTTC.

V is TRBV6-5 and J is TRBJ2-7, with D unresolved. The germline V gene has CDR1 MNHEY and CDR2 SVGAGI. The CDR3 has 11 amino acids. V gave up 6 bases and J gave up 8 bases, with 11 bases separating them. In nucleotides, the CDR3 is TGTGCCAGCAGCGACCACATTAAGCAGTACTTC. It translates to CASSDHIKQYF.

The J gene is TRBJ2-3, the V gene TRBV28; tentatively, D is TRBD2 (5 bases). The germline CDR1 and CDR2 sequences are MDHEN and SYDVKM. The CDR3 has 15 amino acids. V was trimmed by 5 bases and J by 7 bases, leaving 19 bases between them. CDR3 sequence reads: CASSEDGRRVNTQYF. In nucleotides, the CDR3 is TGTGCCAGCAGTGAGGACGGCAGGCGGGTAAATACGCAGTATTTT.

This chain's CDR3 is CASSSLNEQFF. CDR3 DNA sequence: TGTGCCAGCAGCTCCCTCAATGAGCAGTTCTTC. This chain joins TRBV11-2 and TRBJ2-1; D not certain. V dropped 4 bases and J dropped 6 bases, with 4 bases sitting between them. This CDR3 spans 11 amino acids. Germline V lookup: CDR1 SGHAT, CDR2 FQNNGV.

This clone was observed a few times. DNA for the CDR3: TGTGCCAGCAGCCTGAGGAGTATGTTCTATGGCTACACCTTC. Its translation: CASSLRSMFYGYTF. This rearrangement joins TRBV5-6 to TRBJ1-2; the D is unclear. V shed 4 bases and J shed 4 bases, with 14 bases lying between them. Looked up from germline, CDR1 is SGHDT and CDR2 is YYEEEE. The CDR3 runs 14 residues. Combining the CDR3 with reference TRBV5-6 and TRBJ1-2 gives the whole variable domain DAGVTQSPTHLIKTRGQQVTLRCSPKSGHDTVSWYQQALGQGPQFIFQYYEEEERQRGNFPDRFSGHQFPNYSSELNVNALLLGDSALYLCASSLRSMFYGYTFGSGTRLTVV.

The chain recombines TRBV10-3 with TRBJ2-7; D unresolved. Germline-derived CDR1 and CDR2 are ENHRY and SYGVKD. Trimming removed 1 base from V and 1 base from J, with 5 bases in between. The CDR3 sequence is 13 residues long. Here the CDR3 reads CAISEFMSYEQYF. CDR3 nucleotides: TGTGCCATCAGTGAGTTTATGTCCTACGAGCAGTACTTC.

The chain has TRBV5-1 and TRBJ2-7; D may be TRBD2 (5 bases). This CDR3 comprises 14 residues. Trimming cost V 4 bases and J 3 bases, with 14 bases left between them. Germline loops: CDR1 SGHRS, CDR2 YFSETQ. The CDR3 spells CASSLGRGSYEQYF. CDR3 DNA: TGCGCCAGCAGCCTGGGGAGAGGGAGCTACGAGCAGTACTTC.

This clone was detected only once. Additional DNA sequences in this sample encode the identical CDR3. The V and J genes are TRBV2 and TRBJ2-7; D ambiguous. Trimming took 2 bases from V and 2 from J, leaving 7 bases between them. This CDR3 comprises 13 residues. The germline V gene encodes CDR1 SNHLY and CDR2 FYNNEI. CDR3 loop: CASSESQTYEQYF. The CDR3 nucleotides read TGTGCCAGCAGTGAATCACAGACCTACGAGCAGTACTTC.

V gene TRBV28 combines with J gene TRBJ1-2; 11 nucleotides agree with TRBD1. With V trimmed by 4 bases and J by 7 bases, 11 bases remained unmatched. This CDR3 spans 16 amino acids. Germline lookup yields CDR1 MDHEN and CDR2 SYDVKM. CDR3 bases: TGTGCCAGCAGTTCCTACCGGGACAGGGGGGGTTTTGGCTACACCTTC. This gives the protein CASSSYRDRGGFGYTF.

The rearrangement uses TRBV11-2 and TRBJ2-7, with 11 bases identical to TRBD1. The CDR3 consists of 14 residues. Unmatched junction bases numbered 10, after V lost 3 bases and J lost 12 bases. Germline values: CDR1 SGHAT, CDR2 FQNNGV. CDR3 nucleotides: TGTGCCAGCAGCTTGGGAAGCGGGACAGGGGGGCCGTACTTC. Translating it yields CASSLGSGTGGPYF.

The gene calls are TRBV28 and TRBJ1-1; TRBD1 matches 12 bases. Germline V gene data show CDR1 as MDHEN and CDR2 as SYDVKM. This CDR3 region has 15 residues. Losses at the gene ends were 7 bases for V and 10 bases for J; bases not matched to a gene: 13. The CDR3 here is CASTLRGTGGSAAFF. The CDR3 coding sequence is TGTGCCAGCACACTAAGAGGGACAGGGGGCTCGGCAGCTTTCTTT.